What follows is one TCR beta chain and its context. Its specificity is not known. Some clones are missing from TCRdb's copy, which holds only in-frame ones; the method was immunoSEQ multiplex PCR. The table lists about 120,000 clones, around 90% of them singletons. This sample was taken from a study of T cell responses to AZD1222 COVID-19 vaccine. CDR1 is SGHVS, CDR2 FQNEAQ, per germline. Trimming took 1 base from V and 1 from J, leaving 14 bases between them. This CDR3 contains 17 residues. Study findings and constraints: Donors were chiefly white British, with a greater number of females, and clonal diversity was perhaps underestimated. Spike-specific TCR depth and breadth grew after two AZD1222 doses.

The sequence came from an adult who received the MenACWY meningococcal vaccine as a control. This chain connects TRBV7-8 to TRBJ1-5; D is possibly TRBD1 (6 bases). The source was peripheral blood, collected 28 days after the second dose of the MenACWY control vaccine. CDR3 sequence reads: CASSLGGHGLSNQPQHF. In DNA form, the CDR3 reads TGTGCCAGCAGCTTAGGGGGACACGGGTTAAGCAATCAGCCCCAGCATTTT.